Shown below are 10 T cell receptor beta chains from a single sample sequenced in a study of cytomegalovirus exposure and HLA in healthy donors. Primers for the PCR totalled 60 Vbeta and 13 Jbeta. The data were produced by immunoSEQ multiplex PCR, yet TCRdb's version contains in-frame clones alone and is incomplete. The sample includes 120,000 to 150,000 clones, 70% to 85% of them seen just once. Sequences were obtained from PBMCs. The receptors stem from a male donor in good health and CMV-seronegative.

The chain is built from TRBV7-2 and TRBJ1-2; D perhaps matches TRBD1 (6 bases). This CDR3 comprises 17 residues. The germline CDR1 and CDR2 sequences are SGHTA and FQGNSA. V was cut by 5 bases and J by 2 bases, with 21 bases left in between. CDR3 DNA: TGTGCCAGCAGCCCGGGGGGGCGGTTCGTTCCGAACTATGGCTACACCTTC. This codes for CASSPGGRFVPNYGYTF.

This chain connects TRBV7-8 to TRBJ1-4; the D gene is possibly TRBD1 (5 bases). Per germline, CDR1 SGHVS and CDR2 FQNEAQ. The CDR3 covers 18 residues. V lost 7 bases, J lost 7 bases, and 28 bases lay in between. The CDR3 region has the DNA TGTGCCAGCACCCCTAGGGGCCCCCACCGGACCGGCGGTGAAAAACTGTTTTTT. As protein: CASTPRGPHRTGGEKLFF.

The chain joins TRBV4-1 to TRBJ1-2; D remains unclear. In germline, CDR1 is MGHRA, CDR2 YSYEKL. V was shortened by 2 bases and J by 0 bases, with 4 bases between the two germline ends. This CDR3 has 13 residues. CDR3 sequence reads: CASSQTANYGYTF. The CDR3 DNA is TGCGCCAGCAGCCAAACAGCTAACTATGGCTACACCTTC.

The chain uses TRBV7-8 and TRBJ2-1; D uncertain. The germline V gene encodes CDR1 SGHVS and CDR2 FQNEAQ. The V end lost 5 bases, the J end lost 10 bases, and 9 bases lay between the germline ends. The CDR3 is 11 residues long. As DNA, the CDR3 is TGTGCCAGCAGCCTTCTCCGGGAGCAGTTCTTC. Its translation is CASSLLREQFF.

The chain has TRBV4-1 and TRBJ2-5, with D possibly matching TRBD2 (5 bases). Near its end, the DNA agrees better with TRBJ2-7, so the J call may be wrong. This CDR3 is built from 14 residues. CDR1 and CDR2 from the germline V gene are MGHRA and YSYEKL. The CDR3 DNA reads TGCGCCAGCAGCCAAGTTAGCGACTCCTACGAGCAGTACTTC. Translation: CASSQVSDSYEQYF.

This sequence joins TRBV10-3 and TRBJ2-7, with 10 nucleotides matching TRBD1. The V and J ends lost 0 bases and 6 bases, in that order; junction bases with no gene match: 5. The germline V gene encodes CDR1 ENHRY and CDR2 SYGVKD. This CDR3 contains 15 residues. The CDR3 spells CAISESGQGLSEQYF. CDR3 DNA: TGTGCCATCAGTGAGTCGGGACAGGGGCTTAGCGAGCAGTACTTC.

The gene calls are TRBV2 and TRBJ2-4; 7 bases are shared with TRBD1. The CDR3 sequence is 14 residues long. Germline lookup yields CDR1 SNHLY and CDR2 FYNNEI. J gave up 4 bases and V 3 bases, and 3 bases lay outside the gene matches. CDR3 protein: CASSDMGQKNIQYF. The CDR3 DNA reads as TGTGCCAGCAGTGATATGGGACAGAAAAACATTCAGTACTTC.

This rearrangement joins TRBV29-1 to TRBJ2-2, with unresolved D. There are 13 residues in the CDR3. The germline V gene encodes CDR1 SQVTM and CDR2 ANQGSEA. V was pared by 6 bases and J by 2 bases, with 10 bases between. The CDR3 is CSVNRVNTGELFF. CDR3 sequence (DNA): TGCAGCGTGAATCGGGTAAACACCGGGGAGCTGTTTTTT.

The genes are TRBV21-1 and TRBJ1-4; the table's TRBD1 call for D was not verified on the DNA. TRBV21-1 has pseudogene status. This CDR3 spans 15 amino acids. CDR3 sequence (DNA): TGTGCCAGCAGCAAGGTAACAGGGCGTAATGAAAAACTGTTTTTT. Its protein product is CASSKVTGRNEKLFF.

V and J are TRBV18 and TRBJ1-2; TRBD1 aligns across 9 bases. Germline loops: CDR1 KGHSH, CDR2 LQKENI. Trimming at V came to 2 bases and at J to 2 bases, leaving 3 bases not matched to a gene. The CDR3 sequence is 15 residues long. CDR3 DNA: TGTGCCAGCTCACCAAATACAGGGGGCAACTATGGCTACACCTTC. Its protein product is CASSPNTGGNYGYTF.